The 16 T cell receptor beta chains in this list originate from one sample, sequenced in a study of cytomegalovirus exposure and HLA in healthy donors. The PCR used 60 Vbeta and 13 Jbeta primers. Generated by immunoSEQ multiplex PCR, the TCRdb table keeps only in-frame clones and is missing some. The sample includes 110,000 to 150,000 clones, about 80% of them seen just once. Sequencing was performed on PBMCs. These receptor sequences come from a male donor in good health and CMV-seropositive.

The chain couples TRBV7-9 to TRBJ2-7; 8 bases align to TRBD1. V was pared by 6 bases and J by 2 bases, with 9 bases of the junction left unmatched. CDR1 and CDR2 from the germline V gene are SEHNR and FQNEAQ (reference sequence). CDR3 length: 15 residues. CDR3: CASSTGTGDTYEQYF. DNA for the CDR3: TGTGCCAGCAGTACCGGGACAGGAGATACCTACGAGCAGTACTTC.

This chain uses TRBV10-3 with TRBJ1-2; 7 nucleotides align to TRBD1. The V and J ends lost 6 bases and 2 bases, in that order; junction bases with no gene match: 6. The CDR3 runs 14 residues. The germline gives CDR1 ENHRY, CDR2 SYGVKD. CDR3 DNA: TGTGCCATCAGGGAAAGGACAGGCAACTATGGCTACACCTTC. Translation gives CAIRERTGNYGYTF.

Worth noting for this clone: The sample holds other DNA sequences that translate to the same CDR3. The rearrangement uses TRBV7-9 and TRBJ1-5; D is uncertain. V dropped 0 bases and J dropped 4 bases, with 10 bases sitting between them. Germline V gene lookup returns CDR1 SEHNR and CDR2 FQNEAQ (reference sequence). CDR3 size: 15 residues. CDR3 region: CASSLAGPGNQPQHF. CDR3 coding DNA: TGTGCCAGCAGCTTAGCAGGGCCGGGAAATCAGCCCCAGCATTTT.

Comments on this clone: A read error may produce the germline difference seen at one junction end. The genes are TRBV7-9 and TRBJ2-5, with 8 bases aligning to TRBD2. This CDR3 is built from 11 residues. Germline V gives CDR1 SEHNR, CDR2 FQNEAQ (reference sequence). DNA of the CDR3: TGTGCCAGCAGCTTGTTCCGGGGGGGAGACTTC. Its translation: CASSLFRGGDF.

This chain joins TRBV5-5 and TRBJ2-7, with TRBD2 matching over 7 bases. The V gene's germline CDR1 is SGHKS and CDR2 YYEKEE (reference sequence). There are 15 residues in the CDR3. J was trimmed by 5 bases and V by 0 bases; bases with no gene match: 8. The CDR3 loop reads CASSLEAGRGDEQYF. The CDR3 nucleotides are TGTGCCAGCAGCTTGGAAGCGGGTCGGGGGGACGAGCAGTACTTC.

This rearrangement joins TRBV6-5 to TRBJ2-7, with 8 bases identical to TRBD1. Trimming took 2 bases from V and 3 from J; bases not matched to a gene: 3. This CDR3 has 14 residues. Germline V CDR1 and CDR2: MNHEY, SVGAGI. The CDR3 protein is CASSYGTGLYEQYF. CDR3 nucleotide sequence: TGTGCCAGCAGTTACGGGACAGGACTCTACGAGCAGTACTTC.

The table lists this clone with a few counts. The chain has TRBV18 and TRBJ1-1; 8 bases align to TRBD1. Germline loops: CDR1 KGHSH, CDR2 LQKENI. Unmatched junction bases numbered 4, after V lost 0 bases and J lost 1 base. This CDR3 is 16 amino acids long. In DNA, the CDR3 is TGTGCCAGCTCACCACCGCTAGGGACAGGGAACACTGAAGCTTTCTTT. It encodes CASSPPLGTGNTEAFF.

V and J are TRBV29-1 and TRBJ1-5; 7 nucleotides match TRBD1. Germline CDR1 reads SQVTM; CDR2 reads ANQGSEA. This CDR3 has 13 residues. V trimming: 5 bases; J trimming: 4 bases; junction bases outside the gene matches: 5. The CDR3 DNA follows: TGCAGCGTTTCCAGGGGGTTGAATCAGCCCCAGCATTTT. Translating gives CSVSRGLNQPQHF.

This clone was counted only a few times. The V and J genes are TRBV7-3 and TRBJ2-5; 8 bases line up with TRBD2. The germline gives CDR1 SGHTA, CDR2 FQGTGA. The CDR3 is 21 amino acids. Trimming took 1 base from V and 3 from J; bases not matched to a gene: 22. The CDR3 sequence is CASSLSPSPYAGGEREETQYF. The CDR3 region has the DNA TGTGCCAGCAGCTTAAGCCCCAGTCCATACGCGGGAGGAGAAAGAGAAGAGACCCAGTACTTC. The whole variable domain, filled in from reference TRBV7-3 and TRBJ2-5, reads GAGVSQTPSNKVTEKGKYVELRCDPISGHTALYWYRQSLGQGPEFLIYFQGTGAADDSGLPNDRFFAVRPEGSVSTLKIQRTERGDSAVYLCASSLSPSPYAGGEREETQYFGPGTRLLVL.

V gene TRBV5-8 combines with J gene TRBJ1-2, with D possibly matching TRBD1 (5 bases). CDR3 length: 16 residues. Germline-derived CDR1 and CDR2 are SGHTS and YDEGEE. The V and J ends lost 0 bases and 2 bases respectively, with 14 bases between them. CDR3 nucleotide sequence: TGTGCCAGCAGCTTGGATACAGGACTATTAAACTATGGCTACACCTTC. Its translation is CASSLDTGLLNYGYTF.

The chain employs TRBV30 and TRBJ2-3; 8 positions agree with TRBD2. The CDR3 spans 18 residues. V shed 3 bases, J shed 0 bases, and the junction held 14 bases outside the gene matches. Germline-derived CDR1 and CDR2 are GTSNPN and SVGIG (reference sequence). The CDR3, as DNA: TGTGCCTGGAGCGCTCCCGGGCTAGCGGGCCCTAGCACAGATACGCAGTATTTT. Translated: CAWSAPGLAGPSTDTQYF.

The genes are TRBV5-1 and TRBJ1-1; TRBD1 agrees at 7 bases. The CDR3 is made up of 14 amino acids. V was pared by 0 bases and J by 5 bases, with 4 bases of the junction left unmatched. Germline V lookup: CDR1 SGHRS, CDR2 YFSETQ. In nucleotides, the CDR3 is TGCGCCAGCAGCTTGGAAGGGGGCAGGACTGAAGCTTTCTTT. Translation: CASSLEGGRTEAFF. Looking up the rest from reference TRBV5-1 and TRBJ1-1 gives the full variable domain: KAGVTQTPRYLIKTRGQQVTLSCSPISGHRSVSWYQQTPGQGLQFLFEYFSETQRNKGNFPGRFSGRQFSNSRSEMNVSTLELGDSALYLCASSLEGGRTEAFFGQGTRLTVV.

The CDR3 bases are TGTGCCAGCAGCCAAGATAATATTCGCTTTTCAGGGGGCGGGTACAATGAGCAGTTCTTC. Its translation: CASSQDNIRFSGGGYNEQFF. This sequence joins TRBV4-2 and TRBJ2-1; 8 nucleotides line up with TRBD1. Germline V CDR1 and CDR2: LGHNA, YNFKEQ. The trim removed 0 bases at V and 4 bases at J, leaving 17 bases unmatched. This CDR3 is built from 20 residues.

The V gene is TRBV7-8, the J gene TRBJ2-7; D not certain. Germline loops: CDR1 SGHVS, CDR2 FQNEAQ. Trimming stripped 5 bases from V and 4 bases from J, with 12 bases between. The CDR3 length is 13 residues. CDR3 DNA sequence: TGTGCCAGCAGCCCCATTATGGAGTACGAGCAGTACTTC. It translates to CASSPIMEYEQYF.

The sample holds one count of this clone. V is TRBV4-1 and J is TRBJ2-7; TRBD2 aligns across 8 bases. Per germline, CDR1 MGHRA and CDR2 YSYEKL. The J segment lost 0 bases and the V segment lost 4 bases, leaving 2 bases of the junction unmatched. The CDR3 runs 14 residues. CDR3 sequence: CASSPGGLSYEQYF. The DNA of the CDR3 is TGCGCCAGCAGCCCGGGGGGGCTCTCCTACGAGCAGTACTTC.

This clone was found once. Written as DNA, the CDR3 is TGTGCCAGCGTACAGGGGGCTTTTTACGAGCAGTACTTC. This encodes CASVQGAFYEQYF. J is TRBJ2-7 and V is TRBV28; 9 nucleotides agree with TRBD1. Trimming removed 8 bases from V and 4 bases from J; junction bases left unmatched: 6. This CDR3 comprises 13 residues. Per the germline V gene, CDR1 is MDHEN and CDR2 is SYDVKM.